This T cell receptor beta chain was sequenced for a study of blood T cell repertoires in COVID-19. For the study at large: COVID-19 samples collected from the United States, Italy and Spain covered acute and convalescent phases. PBMCs, B-cell-depleted T cells, or T cells provided the cDNA or gDNA that made up the material.

Original handling: Estimation of nucleated cell counts relied on the amplification of reference gene primers. Assay used: immunoSEQ multiplex PCR; TCRdb lists only in-frame clones, some missing. V and J calls and clone size are those listed in that table; D and trimming were worked out from the DNA. The data contain around 300,000 clones, under 90% of them singletons. The V gene lost 0 bases and the J gene lost 2 bases, with 17 bases spanning the gap. This CDR3 comprises 18 residues. The germline gives CDR1 MNHNS, CDR2 SASEGT. V usage is TRBV6-1 and J usage is TRBJ2-1, with D unclear. The sequence was obtained from a man aged 50-60 years with acute or convalescent COVID-19. The source material was peripheral blood. This CDR3 reads CASSEAGSLSSTYNEQFF. The CDR3 DNA is TGTGCCAGCAGTGAAGCGGGCTCGCTGTCCTCTACCTACAATGAGCAGTTCTTC.